This T cell receptor (beta chain) comes out of a study of T cell responses to AZD1222 COVID-19 vaccine. Sequencing used immunoSEQ multiplex PCR; TCRdb keeps in-frame clones, though not all of them. The sample has more than 95,000 clones, around nine tenths seen once; the top ten hold approximately 7%. Per germline, CDR1 MNHEY and CDR2 SVGAGI. This CDR3 has 11 residues. Trimming removed 7 bases from V and 0 bases from J, with 3 bases in between. The sequencing here drew on peripheral blood, taken on day 0 of AZD1222 vaccination. The clonotype originates from an adult in good health. The chain links TRBV6-5 to TRBJ1-1; D call uncertain. The CDR3 spells CASMMNTEAFF. The CDR3 coding sequence is TGTGCCAGCATGATGAACACTGAAGCTTTCTTT.